Presented here are 19 T cell receptor beta chains from one specimen sequenced in a study of T cell responses to AZD1222 COVID-19 vaccine. Generated by immunoSEQ multiplex PCR, the TCRdb table keeps only in-frame clones and is missing some. The sample has fewer than 250,000 clones; around 92% are singletons. The specimen comprised peripheral blood, sampled on day 0 of AZD1222 vaccination. The receptors stem from an adult in good health.

V and J are TRBV6-2 or TRBV6-3 and TRBJ1-5; D is uncertain. The V and J ends lost 0 bases and 11 bases respectively, with 23 bases between them. Germline CDR1 is MNHEY and CDR2 is SVGEGT. The CDR3 has 17 amino acids. The CDR3, as DNA: TGTGCCAGCAGTTACTCGACACTAAGTGGCCGCGTAAGGTCCCAGCATTTT. Its protein is CASSYSTLSGRVRSQHF.

The chain has TRBV7-2 and TRBJ2-3; 13 positions match TRBD2. V shed 4 bases, J shed 2 bases, and the junction held 3 bases outside the gene matches. The CDR3 loop spans 16 amino acids. Germline lookup yields CDR1 SGHTA and CDR2 FQGNSA. The CDR3 loop is CASSSGTSGVTDTQYF. The CDR3 region has the DNA TGTGCCAGCAGCTCCGGGACTAGCGGGGTCACAGATACGCAGTATTTT.

In its sample, this clone was seen once. The chain recombines TRBV2 with TRBJ2-3; D ambiguous. Per the germline V gene, CDR1 is SNHLY and CDR2 is FYNNEI. This CDR3 has 13 amino acids. Trimming left V 6 bases short and J 6 bases short, with 13 bases between. The chain's CDR3 is CASRQGVADTQYF. CDR3 in DNA: TGTGCCAGCAGGCAAGGAGTGGCTGATACGCAGTATTTT.

The chain recombines TRBV6-2 or TRBV6-3 with TRBJ1-1; a weak D match, TRBD1 (5 bases). This CDR3 comprises 15 residues. Per the germline V gene, CDR1 is MNHEY and CDR2 is SVGEGT. V was clipped by 2 bases and J by 5 bases, with 15 bases between them. DNA for the CDR3: TGTGCCAGCAGTTACCCCGCCAGGGTGGGGACTGAAGCTTTCTTT. It specifies CASSYPARVGTEAFF.

The V call is TRBV9, the J call TRBJ2-7, with D tentatively TRBD2 (6 bases). Germline CDR1 SGDLS, CDR2 YYNGEE. V lost 4 bases and J lost 3, with 20 bases in between. The CDR3 is made up of 16 amino acids. CDR3 nucleotides: TGTGCCAGCAGCCTTTACGGGGGAGTTGGGGTCTACGAGCAGTACTTC. Protein: CASSLYGGVGVYEQYF.

The chain joins TRBV28 to TRBJ1-3; no reliable D call. The CDR3 runs 15 residues. The V and J ends lost 8 bases and 2 bases respectively, with 16 bases between them. Germline V gene data show CDR1 as MDHEN and CDR2 as SYDVKM. For the CDR3, the DNA is TGTGCCAGCTCCCCCCCCGGGATGGCTGGAAACACCATATATTTT. It encodes CASSPPGMAGNTIYF.

This clone was seen more than once but under ten times. V and J are TRBV6-5 and TRBJ2-7; 8 nucleotides agree with TRBD2. The CDR3 totals 14 residues. Germline values: CDR1 MNHEY, CDR2 SVGAGI. J lost 7 bases, V lost 7 bases, and 12 bases had no gene match. CDR3 loop: CASTGGVHSREQYF. For the CDR3, the DNA is TGTGCCAGCACCGGGGGGGTCCATTCTCGGGAGCAGTACTTC.

The chain joins TRBV4-3 to TRBJ2-5; the match to TRBD1 covers 7 bases. CDR1 LGHNA and CDR2 YSLEER come from the germline V gene. The CDR3 extends over 14 amino acids. V lost 4 bases and J lost 2; bases outside the gene matches: 4. Here the CDR3 DNA reads TGCGCCAGCAGCCGCCAGACAGGGCAAGAGACCCAGTACTTC. Protein sequence: CASSRQTGQETQYF.

The gene calls are TRBV15 and TRBJ1-5; D call uncertain. Germline CDR1 reads LNHNV; CDR2 reads YYDKDF (reference sequence). V was shortened by 4 bases and J by 3 bases, with 16 bases between the two germline ends. CDR3 length equals 16 residues. CDR3 region: CATSNVMSVVNQPQHF. The CDR3 nucleotides read TGTGCCACCAGCAACGTGATGAGTGTGGTCAATCAGCCCCAGCATTTT.

This clone has just a few counts. The chain recombines TRBV28 with TRBJ1-1; D is unclear. The CDR3 runs to 14 residues. The germline V and J ends were trimmed by 1 base and 2 bases, with 8 bases remaining between them. Germline lookup yields CDR1 MDHEN and CDR2 SYDVKM. The CDR3 loop reads CASSLLTPNTEAFF. The CDR3 bases are TGTGCCAGCAGTTTATTGACTCCCAACACTGAAGCTTTCTTT.

This chain uses TRBV6-1 with TRBJ1-2; D remains ambiguous. V was shortened by 2 bases and J by 2 bases, with 12 bases between the two germline ends. CDR1 and CDR2 (germline): MNHNS, SASEGT. CDR3 length: 15 residues. CDR3 DNA: TGTGCCAGCAGTGAAAATCCCTCAGGAAACTATGGCTACACCTTC. This gives the protein CASSENPSGNYGYTF.

Comment on this clone: A junction end diverges from the germline sequence, so it may reflect a read error. This CDR3 is also generated by other DNA sequences in the sample. The chain couples TRBV10-3 to TRBJ1-1; weak D call: TRBD1 (5 bases). This CDR3 has 14 amino acids. Germline lookup yields CDR1 ENHRY and CDR2 SYGVKD. DNA for the CDR3: TGTGCCATCAGTGCCTCCGGGGGGAACACTGAGGCTTTCTTT. This encodes CAISASGGNTEAFF.

The chain carries TRBV5-4 and TRBJ1-2, with D perhaps matching TRBD1 (5 bases). In germline, CDR1 is SGHNT, CDR2 YYREEE (reference sequence). The CDR3 is made up of 15 amino acids. Trimming took 0 bases from V and 3 from J, leaving 12 bases between them. DNA of the CDR3: TGTGCCAGCAGCTTGGTTGGAGGGGACTACTATGGCTACACCTTC. Its protein product is CASSLVGGDYYGYTF.

V gene TRBV6-1 combines with J gene TRBJ1-2; D not resolved. V was pared by 2 bases and J by 2 bases, with 9 bases between. This CDR3 has 14 amino acids. Germline CDR1 is MNHNS and CDR2 is SASEGT. This chain's CDR3 is CASSERFLNYGYTF. The CDR3 DNA is TGTGCCAGCAGTGAAAGGTTCCTAAACTATGGCTACACCTTC.

The chain combines TRBV3-1 (or the pseudogene TRBV3-2) with TRBJ2-7, with TRBD1 matching over 9 bases. The CDR3 runs 15 residues. Germline-derived CDR1 and CDR2 are LGHDT and YNNKEL (reference sequence). V lost 1 base and J lost 2; bases outside the gene matches: 3. The CDR3 loop reads CASSQAGQGAYEQYF. The CDR3 DNA is TGTGCCAGCAGCCAAGCGGGACAGGGTGCCTACGAGCAGTACTTC.

V usage is TRBV10-3 and J usage is TRBJ1-2; no reliable D call. V was pared by 2 bases and J by 0 bases, with 7 bases between. The CDR3 loop spans 14 amino acids. Looked up from germline, CDR1 is ENHRY and CDR2 is SYGVKD. The CDR3 loop is CAISEGGTNYGYTF. The CDR3 region has the DNA TGTGCCATCAGTGAGGGAGGGACTAACTATGGCTACACCTTC.

In its sample, this clone was seen once. The rearrangement uses TRBV9 and TRBJ1-2; maybe TRBD1 (6 bases). Germline CDR1 SGDLS, CDR2 YYNGEE. V was pared by 3 bases and J by 0 bases, with 9 bases between. This CDR3 contains 14 residues. The CDR3 bases are TGTGCCAGCAGCGCGACAGGCACTAACTATGGCTACACCTTC. Translation gives CASSATGTNYGYTF.

The chain uses TRBV6-2 or TRBV6-3 and TRBJ2-3; possibly TRBD1 or TRBD2 for D (5 bases each). Germline CDR1 reads MNHEY; CDR2 reads SVGEGT. The CDR3 runs to 15 residues. The germline V and J ends were trimmed by 5 bases and 0 bases, with 12 bases remaining between them. CDR3 residues: CASSPRDPSTDTQYF. As DNA, the CDR3 is TGTGCCAGCAGTCCCCGGGACCCTAGCACAGATACGCAGTATTTT.

CDR3 sequence (DNA): TGTGCCAGCAGGGTTCGGCAGGCAGCAGATACGCAGTATTTT. This encodes CASRVRQAADTQYF. The chain joins TRBV6-5 to TRBJ2-3, with D unresolved. The CDR3 sequence is 14 residues long. Trimming took off 6 bases at V and 4 bases at J, with 14 bases between the two ends. The germline gives CDR1 MNHEY, CDR2 SVGAGI.